Reported below is one TCR beta chain. Its antigen remains unknown. The data belong to a study of cytotoxic CD8 clonotypes in ibrutinib-treated CLL. Notes on the study in general: Clonality showed a rise at ibrutinib response that reversed toward baseline at progression.

Assay: immunoSEQ multiplex PCR; the TCRdb copy retains only in-frame clones and omits some. The table shows 25,000 to 30,000 clones, with roughly 69% occurring only once. The CDR3 covers 12 residues. The V and J ends lost 4 bases and 8 bases respectively, with 9 bases between them. Germline CDR1 and CDR2: MNHNS and SASEGT. This TCR came from a human donor with chronic lymphocytic leukemia. The sample in question was PBMCs, obtained after 24 months of ibrutinib treatment. The chain has TRBV6-1 and TRBJ2-1, with a weak D call TRBD1 (7 bases). This CDR3 reads CASSGRGDEQFF. The CDR3 DNA reads TGTGCCAGCAGTGGCAGGGGGGATGAGCAGTTCTTC.